These 15 T cell receptor beta chains originate from one sample sequenced in a study of T cells after yellow fever vaccination. TCRdb reanalysed the 5' RACE reads using MiXCR and keeps one entry per CDR3 protein. The data contain 400,000 or so distinct CDR3 sequences, approximately 18% of them seen just once; the ten biggest clones take up 15% to 20%. The sample consisted of PBMCs, taken before the yellow fever booster vaccination. The receptors come from a man aged 18 to 29 who received the YFV17D yellow fever vaccine.

This clonotype showed up just a few times. The chain employs TRBV7-8 and TRBJ2-3; D is unresolved. Germline assignment: CDR1 SGHVS and CDR2 FQNEAQ. The ends were cut back, 7 bases at V and 0 bases at J, with 11 bases in the middle. The CDR3 has 14 residues. CDR3 loop: CASKKGVSTDTQYF. CDR3 DNA sequence: TGTGCCAGCAAGAAAGGAGTTAGCACAGATACGCAGTATTTT.

This clonotype was observed a few times. The chain's CDR3 is CASSNPGTRGTQYF. In DNA form, the CDR3 reads TGTGCCAGCAGTAACCCCGGGACCCGAGGGACCCAGTACTTC. The chain uses TRBV6-5 and TRBJ2-5; D is tentatively TRBD1 or TRBD2 (5 bases each). Trimming stripped 5 bases from V and 7 bases from J, with 17 bases between. CDR1 and CDR2 (germline): MNHEY, SVGAGI. This CDR3 spans 14 amino acids.

This clonotype was seen a few times. The chain has TRBV7-6 and TRBJ2-3; D gene ambiguous. Trimming shortened V by 5 bases and J by 12 bases, and 15 bases separated the two germline ends. The germline V gene has CDR1 SGHVS and CDR2 FNYEAQ. The CDR3 totals 12 residues. The CDR3 DNA reads as TGTGCCAGCAGCGCGACGGGTCGTATTCAGTATTTT. Its protein product is CASSATGRIQYF.

The chain carries TRBV19 and TRBJ2-3; D gene unclear. The CDR3 is 11 amino acids. V shed 1 base and J shed 10 bases, with 6 bases lying between them. The germline V gene has CDR1 LNHDA and CDR2 SQIVND (reference sequence). This CDR3 reads CASSIGRAQYF. As DNA, the CDR3 is TGTGCCAGTAGTATAGGAAGGGCGCAGTATTTT.

The chain is built from TRBV27 and TRBJ1-2; 9 bases map to TRBD1. The CDR3 covers 14 residues. Germline V CDR1 and CDR2: MNHEY, SMNVEV (reference sequence). V shed 5 bases and J 1 base; nucleotides not matched to a gene: 2. CDR3 DNA: TGTGCCAGCAGTCGGGACAGGGTTAACTATGGCTACACCTTC. Protein: CASSRDRVNYGYTF.

This clonotype appeared many times. The V gene is TRBV29-1, the J gene TRBJ2-7; the D is unclear. V was clipped by 4 bases and J by 3 bases, with 7 bases between them. Germline lookup yields CDR1 SQVTM and CDR2 ANQGSEA. The CDR3 runs to 11 residues. The CDR3 sequence: CSVVLGYEQYF. The CDR3 DNA is TGCAGCGTTGTACTGGGCTACGAGCAGTACTTC.

The chain is built from TRBV7-2 and TRBJ2-6; no firm D call. Germline CDR1 SGHTA, CDR2 FQGNSA. This CDR3 has 14 amino acids. V lost 7 bases and J lost 0, with 7 bases in between. DNA for the CDR3: TGTGCCAGCAAGGGCTACTCTGGGGCCAACGTCCTGACTTTC. This sequence encodes CASKGYSGANVLTF.

J is TRBJ2-3 and V is TRBV5-4; TRBD2 might be the D (5 bases). The V end was cut by 6 bases, the J end by 0 bases, with 11 bases between. Germline-derived CDR1 and CDR2 are SGHNT and YYREEE (reference sequence). This CDR3 region has 14 residues. CDR3 coding DNA: TGTGCCAGCACCCAAGCGGTGAGCACAGATACGCAGTATTTT. Its translation is CASTQAVSTDTQYF.

Many counts were recorded for this clonotype. This chain connects TRBV12-3 or TRBV12-4 to TRBJ2-5, with a possible D match to TRBD1 (5 bases). The CDR3 is made up of 14 amino acids. The germline V and J ends were trimmed by 9 bases and 5 bases, with 19 bases remaining between them. The CDR3, as DNA: TGTGCCAGGAGGACAATGGGGCGCTGGGAGACCCAGTACTTC. Its translation: CARRTMGRWETQYF.

The CDR3 DNA reads as TGTGCCAGCACGGTTTACGTTCCCGGGGAGCTGTTTTTT. This encodes CASTVYVPGELFF. The chain carries TRBV5-5 and TRBJ2-2; unclear D gene. The CDR3 consists of 13 residues. Trimming stripped 6 bases from V and 6 bases from J, with 12 bases between. Germline CDR1 and CDR2: SGHKS and YYEKEE (reference sequence).

This clonotype was seen many times. The chain couples TRBV7-8 to TRBJ2-3, with 7 bases identical to TRBD1. The CDR3 loop spans 12 amino acids. J was trimmed by 4 bases and V by 8 bases; bases with no gene match: 3. The germline CDR1 and CDR2 sequences are SGHVS and FQNEAQ. The CDR3 loop is CASQGDADTQYF. DNA for the CDR3: TGTGCCAGCCAGGGGGACGCAGATACGCAGTATTTT.

This clonotype was observed a handful of times. The chain has TRBV6-1 and TRBJ2-3, with D maybe TRBD2 (5 bases). Trimming took 7 bases from V and 0 from J, leaving 17 bases between them. Germline V gene data show CDR1 as MNHNS and CDR2 as SASEGT. This CDR3 has 16 residues. Written as DNA, the CDR3 is TGTGCCAGCAAGGAGGTGGGCCCGCCTAGCACAGATACGCAGTATTTT. Encoded protein: CASKEVGPPSTDTQYF.

This clonotype was seen a handful of times. This chain links TRBV11-2 with TRBJ1-2; TRBD1 aligns across 10 bases. This CDR3 has 16 amino acids. Germline loops: CDR1 SGHAT, CDR2 FQNNGV. With 3 bases clipped from V and 3 bases from J, the junction kept 7 bases outside the gene matches. CDR3: CASSLTTGQGHYGYTF. The CDR3 DNA reads TGTGCCAGCAGCTTGACGACGGGACAGGGGCACTATGGCTACACCTTC.

This sequence joins TRBV4-3 and TRBJ2-3; 12 positions match TRBD2. Germline CDR1 is LGHNA and CDR2 is YSLEER. V shed 5 bases and J 3 bases; nucleotides not matched to a gene: 6. The CDR3 consists of 16 residues. CDR3 DNA sequence: TGCGCCAGCAGCGCTCGACTAGCGGGGGTGACAGATACGCAGTATTTT. It codes for CASSARLAGVTDTQYF.

This chain uses TRBV18 with TRBJ1-1; 11 positions agree with TRBD1. CDR1 and CDR2 (germline): KGHSH, LQKENI. The CDR3 consists of 15 residues. The ends lost 3 bases at V and 9 bases at J; junction bases unmatched: 9. Written as DNA, the CDR3 is TGTGCCAGCTCACCTTCCTCCGGGACAGGGGGGAAAGCTTTCTTT. Translation: CASSPSSGTGGKAFF.